The 19 T cell receptor beta chains below were found in one sample sequenced in a study of blood T cell repertoires in COVID-19. The method was immunoSEQ multiplex PCR; TCRdb's version includes in-frame clones alone and lacks a portion of them. Here the sample spans 250,000 to 350,000 clones, 85% to 90% being singletons. Sequencing was performed on peripheral blood. These receptors all stem from a woman aged 45-65 years with active or convalescent COVID-19.

The genes are TRBV12-5 and TRBJ1-1; the D is unclear. This CDR3 has 13 amino acids. Between the trimmed V and J ends, which lost 6 bases and 1 base, there was a span of 9 bases. CDR1 LGHNT and CDR2 FRNRAP come from the germline V gene. The CDR3 DNA sequence: TGTGCTAGTGGCCTTGGCGGGAACACTGAAGCTTTCTTT. Translated: CASGLGGNTEAFF.

This chain connects TRBV2 to TRBJ1-6; possible D gene TRBD1, 6 bases. Germline CDR1 and CDR2: SNHLY and FYNNEI. V was cut by 6 bases and J by 0 bases, with 9 bases left in between. The CDR3 spans 15 residues. CDR3 sequence: CASREDSSYNSPLHF. In DNA form, the CDR3 reads TGTGCCAGCAGAGAGGACAGCTCCTATAATTCACCCCTCCACTTT.

This clone was seen only once. The chain joins TRBV28 to TRBJ1-2; D not certain. The CDR3 length is 12 residues. The germline CDR1 and CDR2 sequences are MDHEN and SYDVKM. Trimming took off 5 bases at V and 4 bases at J, with 8 bases between the two ends. CDR3: CASSVAGYGYTF. The CDR3 DNA reads TGTGCCAGCAGTGTCGCAGGCTATGGCTACACCTTC.

The V call is TRBV11-2, the J call TRBJ2-7, with 10 bases matching TRBD1. J gave up 2 bases and V 2 bases, and 3 bases lay outside the gene matches. The CDR3 covers 15 residues. CDR1 and CDR2 from the germline V gene are SGHAT and FQNNGV. CDR3 in amino acids: CASSLYGQGAYEQYF. The CDR3 DNA reads as TGTGCCAGCAGCTTATACGGACAGGGGGCCTACGAGCAGTACTTC.

The chain is built from TRBV6-1 and TRBJ1-2, with D possibly TRBD1 on 5 matching bases. Trimming removed 3 bases at V and 6 bases at J, with 5 bases between. The CDR3 loop spans 11 amino acids. Germline V gene sequence: CDR1 MNHNS, CDR2 SASEGT. The CDR3 DNA follows: TGTGCCAGCAGTGACAGGGATGGCTACACCTTC. Translating it yields CASSDRDGYTF.

The chain has TRBV27 and TRBJ2-5; 9 bases line up with TRBD2. This CDR3 is built from 17 residues. The ends lost 0 bases at V and 0 bases at J; junction bases unmatched: 5. Germline CDR1 reads MNHEY; CDR2 reads SMNVEV (reference sequence). Written as DNA, the CDR3 is TGTGCCAGCAGTTTATCCCCGACTAGCGGACACCAAGAGACCCAGTACTTC. Translation gives CASSLSPTSGHQETQYF.

The V and J genes are TRBV24-1 and TRBJ2-1; 15 nucleotides agree with TRBD2. The V gene's germline CDR1 is KGHDR and CDR2 SFDVKD. Unmatched junction bases numbered 6, after V lost 4 bases and J lost 9 bases. The CDR3 is 16 residues long. The CDR3 DNA reads TGTGCCACCAGTGACCCCGGGACTAGCGGGAGGCGTGAGCAGTTCTTC. Its translation is CATSDPGTSGRREQFF.

This chain links TRBV20-1 with TRBJ2-7; TRBD1 matches at 8 bases. The CDR3 consists of 13 residues. CDR1 and CDR2 from the germline V gene are DFQATT and SNEGSKA (reference sequence). Trimming cost V 3 bases and J 2 bases; bases outside gene matches: 3. CDR3 DNA sequence: TGCAGTGCTAGTTTGGGACAGGCCTACGAGCAGTACTTC. Amino acid sequence: CSASLGQAYEQYF.

This clone was counted a single time. V gene TRBV7-9 combines with J gene TRBJ2-1; D possibly corresponds to TRBD1 (6 bases). Looked up from germline, CDR1 is SEHNR and CDR2 is FQNEAQ (reference sequence). CDR3 size: 15 residues. The V end was cut by 10 bases, the J end by 5 bases, with 21 bases between. The CDR3 here is CATVNRASIDNEQFF. The CDR3 nucleotides read TGTGCCACCGTTAACAGGGCAAGTATCGACAATGAGCAGTTCTTC.

V is TRBV7-2 and J is TRBJ1-1, with D uncertain. The CDR3 loop spans 13 amino acids. V gave up 2 bases and J gave up 5 bases, with 9 bases separating them. Per the germline V gene, CDR1 is SGHTA and CDR2 is FQGNSA. This chain's CDR3 is CASSLMRETEAFF. In DNA, the CDR3 is TGTGCCAGCAGCTTAATGAGGGAGACTGAAGCTTTCTTT.

The gene calls are TRBV3-1 (or the pseudogene TRBV3-2) and TRBJ2-5, with D perhaps TRBD2 (6 bases). Germline loops: CDR1 LGHDT, CDR2 YNNKEL (reference sequence). This CDR3 contains 14 residues. The ends were cut back, 3 bases at V and 1 base at J, with 9 bases in the middle. Written as DNA, the CDR3 is TGTGCCAGCAGCCAGGGGGGAATCCAAGAGACCCAGTACTTC. Its translation: CASSQGGIQETQYF.

The chain has TRBV30 and TRBJ1-4; TRBD1 matches at 10 bases. CDR1 is GTSNPN, CDR2 SVGIG, per germline (reference sequence). With 3 bases clipped from V and 8 bases from J, the junction kept 9 bases outside the gene matches. The CDR3 consists of 15 residues. CDR3: CAWRATGGWREKLFF. CDR3 nucleotides: TGTGCCTGGAGGGCGACAGGGGGCTGGAGGGAAAAACTGTTTTTT.

This clone occurred once. This chain links TRBV29-1 with TRBJ1-1; possibly TRBD1 for D (6 bases). Trimming took 8 bases from V and 1 from J, leaving 14 bases between them. The CDR3 has 13 residues. Germline loops: CDR1 SQVTM, CDR2 ANQGSEA. DNA for the CDR3: TGCAGCCTCAGCGGGGGCCCGAACACTGAAGCTTTCTTT. Translated: CSLSGGPNTEAFF.

This clone was detected a few times. This rearrangement joins TRBV5-1 to TRBJ1-1, with TRBD1 identical over 7 bases. V was clipped by 4 bases and J by 1 base; unmatched bases: 10. Looked up from germline, CDR1 is SGHRS and CDR2 is YFSETQ. This CDR3 comprises 16 residues. CDR3 region: CASSRHPGTANTEAFF. The CDR3 bases are TGCGCCAGCAGCCGCCACCCCGGGACAGCGAACACTGAAGCTTTCTTT.

The chain carries TRBV10-3 and TRBJ2-7; tentatively, D is TRBD1 (5 bases). CDR3 length: 13 residues. The germline gives CDR1 ENHRY, CDR2 SYGVKD. V was cut by 6 bases and J by 4 bases, with 13 bases left in between. Here the CDR3 reads CAISATVRYEQYF. Here the CDR3 DNA reads TGTGCCATCAGCGCGACAGTTAGATACGAGCAGTACTTC.

This chain uses TRBV13 with TRBJ1-2; 10 bases are a match to TRBD1. Germline CDR1 is PRHDT and CDR2 is FYEKMQ (reference sequence). With 5 bases clipped from V and 2 bases from J, the junction kept 5 bases outside the gene matches. There are 15 residues in the CDR3. The CDR3 DNA reads TGTGCCAGCAGCACCCGGACAGGGGGGAACTATGGCTACACCTTC. Protein: CASSTRTGGNYGYTF.

The V call is TRBV11-3, the J call TRBJ2-2, with D perhaps matching TRBD2 (7 bases). Between the trimmed V and J ends, which lost 3 bases and 5 bases, there was a span of 13 bases. CDR1 and CDR2 from the germline V gene are SGHNT and YENEEA. CDR3 size: 15 residues. This chain's CDR3 is CASSFEQGGTGELFF. CDR3 nucleotide sequence: TGTGCCAGCAGCTTTGAACAGGGAGGGACCGGGGAGCTGTTTTTT.

The V call is TRBV19, the J call TRBJ2-3; D unresolved. Trimming removed 3 bases from V and 1 base from J, with 11 bases in between. The CDR3 runs 15 residues. Germline-derived CDR1 and CDR2 are LNHDA and SQIVND (reference sequence). CDR3 region: CASSIQSQGTDTQYF. The CDR3 DNA reads TGTGCCAGTAGTATTCAGTCCCAGGGCACAGATACGCAGTATTTT.

The V call is TRBV6-5, the J call TRBJ2-2; possible D gene TRBD2, 6 bases. The CDR3 contains 14 residues. CDR1 and CDR2 (germline): MNHEY, SVGAGI. The V and J ends lost 7 bases and 3 bases respectively, with 12 bases between them. The CDR3 here is CASIWERDTGELFF. The CDR3 DNA sequence: TGTGCCAGCATCTGGGAGCGGGACACCGGGGAGCTGTTTTTT.